The TCR beta chain described here comes from a study of shared clonotypes between healthy human individuals. From germline, CDR1 is DFQATT and CDR2 SNEGSKA (reference sequence). The V end was cut by 2 bases, the J end by 4 bases, with 5 bases between. CDR3 length: 11 residues. Researchers ran the assay at a deep level. Clones were read by immunoSEQ multiplex PCR, and TCRdb kept only the in-frame ones, dropping some. The sample yields roughly 2.4 million clones, around 95% seen once. Adult Caucasians living in Nashville, Tennessee made up all of the donors. As regards this clone: Distinct nucleotide sequences in the sample also encode this CDR3.

This TCR derives from a man younger than 35 in good health. Sequences were obtained from naive CD4+ T cells sorted from blood. Subset noted: CD45RA+ positively selected. This rearrangement joins TRBV20-1 to TRBJ2-5; D not certain. CDR3 sequence reads: CSARIGETQYF. CDR3 in DNA: TGCAGTGCTAGAATAGGAGAGACCCAGTACTTC.